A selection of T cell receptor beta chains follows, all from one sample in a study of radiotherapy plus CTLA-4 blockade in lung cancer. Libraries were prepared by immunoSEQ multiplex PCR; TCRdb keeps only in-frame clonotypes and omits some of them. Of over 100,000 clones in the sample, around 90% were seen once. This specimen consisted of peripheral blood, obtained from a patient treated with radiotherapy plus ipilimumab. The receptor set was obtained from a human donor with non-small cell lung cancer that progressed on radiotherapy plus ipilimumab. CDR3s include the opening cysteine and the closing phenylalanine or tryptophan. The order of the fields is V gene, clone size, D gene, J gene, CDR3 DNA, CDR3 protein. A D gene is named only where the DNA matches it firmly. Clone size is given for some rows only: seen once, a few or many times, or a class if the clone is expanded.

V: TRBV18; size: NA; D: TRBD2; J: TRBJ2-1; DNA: TGTGCCAGCTCACGACTAGCGGGAGTCTACAATGAGCAGTTCTTC; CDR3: CASSRLAGVYNEQFF
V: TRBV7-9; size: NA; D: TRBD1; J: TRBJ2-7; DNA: TGTGCCATCCTTAAGGGACAGGCCATCTACGAGCAGTACTTC; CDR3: CAILKGQAIYEQYF
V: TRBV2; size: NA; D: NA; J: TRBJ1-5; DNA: TGTGCCACCTCAGAAAGGGTTAGCAATCAGCCCCAGCATTTT; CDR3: CATSERVSNQPQHF
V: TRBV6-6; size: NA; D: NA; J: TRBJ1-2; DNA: TGTGCCAGCAGTTACAGTGACGGGACCTATGGCTACACCTTC; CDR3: CASSYSDGTYGYTF
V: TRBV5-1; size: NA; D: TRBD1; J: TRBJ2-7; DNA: TGCGCCAGCAGCGTCCGGGACAGATCCTACGAGCAGTACTTC; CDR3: CASSVRDRSYEQYF
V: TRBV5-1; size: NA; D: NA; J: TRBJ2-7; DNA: TGCGCCAGCAGCTCGCCGGGTCCGGGATGGGAGAGCTCCTACGAGCAGTACTTC; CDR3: CASSSPGPGWESSYEQYF
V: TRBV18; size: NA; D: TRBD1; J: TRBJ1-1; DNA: TGTGCCAGCTCGTCTTCAGGGGGCACGGAGAACACTGAAGCTTTCTTT; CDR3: CASSSSGGTENTEAFF
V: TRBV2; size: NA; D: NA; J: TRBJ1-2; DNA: TGTGCCAGCAAGGACACCAGGAGCGGATATGGCTACACCTTC; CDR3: CASKDTRSGYGYTF
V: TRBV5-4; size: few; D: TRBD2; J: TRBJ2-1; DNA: TGTGCCAGCAGACTGGGGCGGGAGGGATACAATGAGCAGTTCTTC; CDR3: CASRLGREGYNEQFF
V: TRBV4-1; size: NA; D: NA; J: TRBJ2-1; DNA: TGCGCCAGCAGCCAAGGACAGGTTTCGTACAATGAGCAGTTCTTC; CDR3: CASSQGQVSYNEQFF
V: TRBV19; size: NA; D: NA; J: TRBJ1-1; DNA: TGTGCCGGGGGCTCACTCCCCACTGAAGCTTTCTTT; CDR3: CAGGSLPTEAFF
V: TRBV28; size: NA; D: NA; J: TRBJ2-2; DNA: TGTGCCAGCACCCTGAACACCGGGGAGCTGTTTTTT; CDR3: CASTLNTGELFF
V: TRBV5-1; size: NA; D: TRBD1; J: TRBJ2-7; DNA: TGCGCCAGCAGCGCGAGGACCGGGACAGGGGCGCACGAGCAGTACTTC; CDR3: CASSARTGTGAHEQYF
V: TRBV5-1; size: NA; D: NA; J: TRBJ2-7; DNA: TGCGCCAGCAGCTTGGCCGGCCTAGCTAACGAGCAGTACTTC; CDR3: CASSLAGLANEQYF
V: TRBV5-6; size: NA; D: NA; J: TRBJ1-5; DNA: TGTGCCAGCAGCTTCCAGGGCAATCAGCCCCAGCATTTT; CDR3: CASSFQGNQPQHF
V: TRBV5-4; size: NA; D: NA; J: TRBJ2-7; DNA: TGTGCCAGCAGCCCGGGACGTTTGGAAGAAGGCTACGAGCAGTACTTC; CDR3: CASSPGRLEEGYEQYF
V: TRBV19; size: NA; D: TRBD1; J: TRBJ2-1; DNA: TGTGCCCATTCACAGGGGATCAAGCAGTTCTTC; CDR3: CAHSQGIKQFF
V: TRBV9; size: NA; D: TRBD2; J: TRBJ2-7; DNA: TGTGCCAGCAGCTTAGCGGGCTCCAGCTCCTACGAGCAGTACTTC; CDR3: CASSLAGSSSYEQYF
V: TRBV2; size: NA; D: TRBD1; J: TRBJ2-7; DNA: TGTGCCAGCAGTACTAACAGGGGAAACTACGAGCAGTACTTC; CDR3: CASSTNRGNYEQYF
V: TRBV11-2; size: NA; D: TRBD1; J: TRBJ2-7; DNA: TGTGCCAGCAGCTTAGACAGGGGGCCCTACGAGCAGTACTTC; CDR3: CASSLDRGPYEQYF
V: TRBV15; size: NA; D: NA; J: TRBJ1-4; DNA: TGTGCCACCAGCAGAGATAGTGTTGGCTACTCAACTAATGAAAAACTGTTTTTT; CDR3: CATSRDSVGYSTNEKLFF
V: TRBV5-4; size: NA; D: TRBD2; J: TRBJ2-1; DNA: TGTGCCAGCAGCCCTTGGGGGGGCGGGGGGACCTACAATGAGCAGTTCTTC; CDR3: CASSPWGGGGTYNEQFF
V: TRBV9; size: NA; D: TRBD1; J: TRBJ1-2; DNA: TGTGCCAGCAGCGAGGGACAGAGCTATGGCTACACCTTC; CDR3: CASSEGQSYGYTF
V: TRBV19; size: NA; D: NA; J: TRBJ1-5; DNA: TGTGCCAGTAGAAAGGGGATGTTGCCCCAGCATTTT; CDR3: CASRKGMLPQHF
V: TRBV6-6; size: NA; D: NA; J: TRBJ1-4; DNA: TGTGCCAGCAGTTACTCGGGGCAGGGGAATGAAAAACTGTTTTTT; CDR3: CASSYSGQGNEKLFF